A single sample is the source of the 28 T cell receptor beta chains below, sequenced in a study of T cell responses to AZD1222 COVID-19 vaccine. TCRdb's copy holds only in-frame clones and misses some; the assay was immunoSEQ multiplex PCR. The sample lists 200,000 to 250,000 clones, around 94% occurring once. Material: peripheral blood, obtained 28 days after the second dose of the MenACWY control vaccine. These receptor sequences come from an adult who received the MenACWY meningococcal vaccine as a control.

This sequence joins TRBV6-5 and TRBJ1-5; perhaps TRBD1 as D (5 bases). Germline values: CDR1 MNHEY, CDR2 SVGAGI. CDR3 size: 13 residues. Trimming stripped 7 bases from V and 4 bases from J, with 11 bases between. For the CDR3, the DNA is TGTGCCAGCAAGGGGTCGAAGAATCAGCCCCAGCATTTT. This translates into CASKGSKNQPQHF.

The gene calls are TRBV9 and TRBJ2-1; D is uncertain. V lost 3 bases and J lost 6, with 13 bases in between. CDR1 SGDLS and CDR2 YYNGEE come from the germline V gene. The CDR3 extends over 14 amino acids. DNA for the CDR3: TGTGCCAGCAGCGCCAGCCCGAACTTCAATGAGCAGTTCTTC. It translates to CASSASPNFNEQFF. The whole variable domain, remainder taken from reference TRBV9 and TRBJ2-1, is DSGVTQTPKHLITATGQRVTLRCSPRSGDLSVYWYQQSLDQGLQFLIQYYNGEERAKGNILERFSAQQFPDLHSELNLSSLELGDSALYFCASSASPNFNEQFFGPGTRLTVL.

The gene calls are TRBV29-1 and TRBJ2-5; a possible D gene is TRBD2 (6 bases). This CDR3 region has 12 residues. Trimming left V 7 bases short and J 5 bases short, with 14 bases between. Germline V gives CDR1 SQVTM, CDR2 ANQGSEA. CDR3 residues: CSATGREETQYF. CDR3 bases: TGCAGCGCTACTGGTCGGGAGGAGACCCAGTACTTC.

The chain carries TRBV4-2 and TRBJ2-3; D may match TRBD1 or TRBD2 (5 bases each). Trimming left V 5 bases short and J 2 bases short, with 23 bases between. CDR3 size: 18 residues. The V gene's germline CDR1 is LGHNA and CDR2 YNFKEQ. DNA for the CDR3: TGTGCCAGCAGCACCACACTCGGGACCCCGAGGCCCACAGATACGCAGTATTTT. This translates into CASSTTLGTPRPTDTQYF.

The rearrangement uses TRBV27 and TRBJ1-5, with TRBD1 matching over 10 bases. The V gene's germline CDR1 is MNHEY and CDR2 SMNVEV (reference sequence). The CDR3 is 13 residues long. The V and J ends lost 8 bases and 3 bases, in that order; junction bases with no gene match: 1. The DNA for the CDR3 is TGTGCCAGCGGGACAGGGGCCAATCAGCCCCAGCATTTT. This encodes CASGTGANQPQHF.

In nucleotides, the CDR3 is TGTGCCAGCAGTGATATGATGGATTCCTACGAGCAGTACTTC. It yields the protein CASSDMMDSYEQYF. The gene calls are TRBV28 and TRBJ2-7; D gene ambiguous. The length of the CDR3 is 14 residues. Looked up from germline, CDR1 is MDHEN and CDR2 is SYDVKM. Trimming cost V 5 bases and J 1 base, with 12 bases left between them.

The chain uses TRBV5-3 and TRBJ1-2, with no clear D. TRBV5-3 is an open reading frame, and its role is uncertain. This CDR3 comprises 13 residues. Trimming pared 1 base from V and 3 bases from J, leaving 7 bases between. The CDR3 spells CARSLRSYYGYTF. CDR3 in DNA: TGTGCCAGAAGCTTGCGGAGCTACTATGGCTACACCTTC.

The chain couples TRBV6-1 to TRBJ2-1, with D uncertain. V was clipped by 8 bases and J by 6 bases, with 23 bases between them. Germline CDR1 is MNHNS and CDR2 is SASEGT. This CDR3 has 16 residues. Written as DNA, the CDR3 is TGTGCCAGCGGTGGAGCCTCGGCAGTAATGTTCAATGAGCAGTTCTTC. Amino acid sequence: CASGGASAVMFNEQFF.

The DNA of the CDR3 is TGCGCCAGCAGCCGCACTCCGGGACTAGGCTCCTACGAGCAGTACTTC. This gives the protein CASSRTPGLGSYEQYF. The V gene is TRBV4-1, the J gene TRBJ2-7, with 8 bases lining up with TRBD2. The germline V gene encodes CDR1 MGHRA and CDR2 YSYEKL. This CDR3 spans 16 amino acids. J lost 0 bases, V lost 4 bases, and 8 bases had no gene match.

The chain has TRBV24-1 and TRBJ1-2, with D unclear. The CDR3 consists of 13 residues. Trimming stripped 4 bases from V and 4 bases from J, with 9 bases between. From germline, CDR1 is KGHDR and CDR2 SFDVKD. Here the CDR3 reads CATSDTNAYGYTF. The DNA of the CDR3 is TGTGCCACCAGTGACACCAACGCCTATGGCTACACCTTC.

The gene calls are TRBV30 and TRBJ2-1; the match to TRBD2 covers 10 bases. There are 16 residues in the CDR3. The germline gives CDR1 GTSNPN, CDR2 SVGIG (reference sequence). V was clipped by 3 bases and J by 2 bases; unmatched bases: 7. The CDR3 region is CAWSDGAGGAYNEQFF. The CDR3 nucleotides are TGTGCCTGGAGCGACGGAGCGGGGGGGGCCTACAATGAGCAGTTCTTC.

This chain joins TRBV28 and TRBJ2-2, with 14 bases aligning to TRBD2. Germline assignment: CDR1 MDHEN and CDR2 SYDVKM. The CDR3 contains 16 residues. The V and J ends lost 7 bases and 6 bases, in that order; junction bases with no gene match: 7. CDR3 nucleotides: TGTGCCAGCATCGGGACTAGCGGGAGCTTTGCCGGGGAGCTGTTTTTT. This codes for CASIGTSGSFAGELFF.

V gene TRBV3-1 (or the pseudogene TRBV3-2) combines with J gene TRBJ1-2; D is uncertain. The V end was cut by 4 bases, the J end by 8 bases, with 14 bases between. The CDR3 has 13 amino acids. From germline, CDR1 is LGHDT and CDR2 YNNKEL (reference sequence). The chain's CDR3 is CASSLRLGSGYTF. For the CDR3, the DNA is TGTGCCAGCAGCCTTCGCCTAGGATCAGGCTACACCTTC.

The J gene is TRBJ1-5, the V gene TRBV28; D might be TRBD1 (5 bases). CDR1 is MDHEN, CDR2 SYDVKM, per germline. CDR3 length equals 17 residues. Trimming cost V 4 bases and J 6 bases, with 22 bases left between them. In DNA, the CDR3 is TGTGCCAGCAGTTCTATATCCCTGAAGGGGACGGTTCAGCCCCAGCATTTT. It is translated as CASSSISLKGTVQPQHF.

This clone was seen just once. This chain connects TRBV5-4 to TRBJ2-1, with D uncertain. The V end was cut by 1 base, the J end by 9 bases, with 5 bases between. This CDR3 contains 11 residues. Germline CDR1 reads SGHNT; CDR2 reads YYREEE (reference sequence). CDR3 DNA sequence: TGTGCCAGCAGCTTGCGGCTTGAGCAGTTCTTC. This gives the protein CASSLRLEQFF.

The chain's CDR3 is CAWVGGQGNYGYTF. The CDR3 bases are TGTGCCTGGGTGGGGGGACAGGGGAACTATGGCTACACCTTC. V is TRBV30 and J is TRBJ1-2; the match to TRBD1 covers 10 bases. The CDR3 is made up of 14 amino acids. V lost 5 bases, J lost 2 bases, and 5 bases stayed unmatched. Germline V CDR1 and CDR2: GTSNPN, SVGIG (reference sequence).

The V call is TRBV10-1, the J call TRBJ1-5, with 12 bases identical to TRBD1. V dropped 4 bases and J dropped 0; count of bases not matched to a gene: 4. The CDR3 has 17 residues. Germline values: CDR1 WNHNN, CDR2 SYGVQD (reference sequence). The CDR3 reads CASSAGTGGVSNQPQHF. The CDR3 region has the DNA TGCGCCAGCAGTGCGGGGACAGGGGGCGTTAGCAATCAGCCCCAGCATTTT.

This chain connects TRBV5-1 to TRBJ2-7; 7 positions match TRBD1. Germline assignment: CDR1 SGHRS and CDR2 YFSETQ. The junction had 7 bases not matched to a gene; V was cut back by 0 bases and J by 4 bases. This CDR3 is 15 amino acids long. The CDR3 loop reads CASSLGAGGLYEQYF. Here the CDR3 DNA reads TGCGCCAGCAGCTTGGGTGCAGGGGGATTGTACGAGCAGTACTTC.

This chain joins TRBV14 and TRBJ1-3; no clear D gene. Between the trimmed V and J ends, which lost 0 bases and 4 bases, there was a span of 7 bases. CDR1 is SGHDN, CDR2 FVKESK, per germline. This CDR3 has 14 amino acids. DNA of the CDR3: TGTGCCAGCAGCCAAGAAACGACCGGAAACACCATATATTTT. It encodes CASSQETTGNTIYF.

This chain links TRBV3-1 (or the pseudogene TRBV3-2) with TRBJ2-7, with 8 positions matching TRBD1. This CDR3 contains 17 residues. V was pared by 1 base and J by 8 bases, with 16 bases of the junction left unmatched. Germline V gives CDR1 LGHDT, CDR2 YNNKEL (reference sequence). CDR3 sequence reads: CASSQAPYLDRVYKQYF. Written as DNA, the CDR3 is TGTGCCAGCAGCCAAGCTCCATACTTGGACAGGGTATACAAGCAGTACTTC.

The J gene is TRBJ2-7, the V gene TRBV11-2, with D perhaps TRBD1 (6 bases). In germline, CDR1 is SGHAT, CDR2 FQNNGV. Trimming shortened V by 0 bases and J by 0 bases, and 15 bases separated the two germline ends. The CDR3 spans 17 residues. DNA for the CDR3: TGTGCCAGCAGCTTAGATCTATCGGGGACACGCTCCTACGAGCAGTACTTC. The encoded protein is CASSLDLSGTRSYEQYF.

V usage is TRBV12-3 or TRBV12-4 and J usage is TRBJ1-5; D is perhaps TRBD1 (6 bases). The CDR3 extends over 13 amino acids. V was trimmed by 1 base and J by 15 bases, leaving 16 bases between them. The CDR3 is CASSLGGQTAPHF. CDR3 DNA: TGTGCCAGCAGTTTAGGGGGGCAGACTGCTCCGCATTTT.

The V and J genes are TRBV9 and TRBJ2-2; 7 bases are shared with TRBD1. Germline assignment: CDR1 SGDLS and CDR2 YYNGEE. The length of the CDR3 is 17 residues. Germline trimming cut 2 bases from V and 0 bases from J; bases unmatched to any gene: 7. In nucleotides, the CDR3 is TGTGCCAGCAGCGTTACAGGGGCCCCTACGAACACCGGGGAGCTGTTTTTT. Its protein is CASSVTGAPTNTGELFF. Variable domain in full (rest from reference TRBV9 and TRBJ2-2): DSGVTQTPKHLITATGQRVTLRCSPRSGDLSVYWYQQSLDQGLQFLIQYYNGEERAKGNILERFSAQQFPDLHSELNLSSLELGDSALYFCASSVTGAPTNTGELFFGEGSRLTVL.

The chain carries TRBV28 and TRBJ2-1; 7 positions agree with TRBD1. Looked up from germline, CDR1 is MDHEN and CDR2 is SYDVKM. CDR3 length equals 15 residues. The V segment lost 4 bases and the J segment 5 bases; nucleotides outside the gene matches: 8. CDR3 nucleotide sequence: TGTGCCAGCAGTTCCACCGGGACAGTCGACAATGAGCAGTTCTTC. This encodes CASSSTGTVDNEQFF.

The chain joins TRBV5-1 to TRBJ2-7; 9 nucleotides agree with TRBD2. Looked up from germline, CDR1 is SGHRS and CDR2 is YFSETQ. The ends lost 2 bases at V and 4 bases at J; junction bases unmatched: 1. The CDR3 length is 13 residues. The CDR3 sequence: CASSFTSGYEQYF. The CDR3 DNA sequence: TGCGCCAGCAGCTTTACTAGCGGGTACGAGCAGTACTTC.

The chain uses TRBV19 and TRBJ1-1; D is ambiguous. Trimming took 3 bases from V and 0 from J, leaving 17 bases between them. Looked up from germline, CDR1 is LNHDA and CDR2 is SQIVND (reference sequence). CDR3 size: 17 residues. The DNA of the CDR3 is TGTGCCAGTAGTATGGGTAGGCAGTACCGACTGAACACTGAAGCTTTCTTT. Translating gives CASSMGRQYRLNTEAFF. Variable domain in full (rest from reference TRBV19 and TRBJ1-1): DGGITQSPKYLFRKEGQNVTLSCEQNLNHDAMYWYRQDPGQGLRLIYYSQIVNDFQKGDIAEGYSVSREKKESFPLTVTSAQKNPTAFYLCASSMGRQYRLNTEAFFGQGTRLTVV.

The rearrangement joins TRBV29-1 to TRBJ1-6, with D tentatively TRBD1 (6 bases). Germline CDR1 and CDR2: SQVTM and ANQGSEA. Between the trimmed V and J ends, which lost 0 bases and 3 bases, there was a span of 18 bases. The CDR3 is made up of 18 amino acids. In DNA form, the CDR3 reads TGCAGCGTTGAAGATAGGGGGACTCTGAGTCTCTATAATTCACCCCTCCACTTT. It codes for CSVEDRGTLSLYNSPLHF.

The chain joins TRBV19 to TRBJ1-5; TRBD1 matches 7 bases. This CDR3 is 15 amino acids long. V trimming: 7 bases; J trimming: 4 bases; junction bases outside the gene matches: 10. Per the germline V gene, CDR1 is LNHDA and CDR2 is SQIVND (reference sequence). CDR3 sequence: CASTEGQRVNQPQHF. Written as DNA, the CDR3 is TGTGCCAGTACCGAGGGACAGAGAGTAAATCAGCCCCAGCATTTT.